The entry below gives a single T cell receptor (beta chain) sequence along with its context. The sample originates from a study of blood T cell repertoires in COVID-19. Overall study context: Italy, Spain and the United States were the sources of the convalescent and acute COVID-19 samples. Nucleic acid was either cDNA or gDNA, and it came from T cells, B-cell-depleted T cells, or PBMCs.

Per germline, CDR1 WNHNN and CDR2 SYGVQD (reference sequence). Unmatched junction bases numbered 4, after V lost 5 bases and J lost 1 base. CDR3 size: 16 residues. Study processing details: Estimated nucleated cell counts came from reference gene primer amplification. Using immunoSEQ multiplex PCR, the repertoire was profiled, and TCRdb retains in-frame clones only, with some absent. That table supplies the V and J calls and clone size; D and trimming were determined from the DNA. The sample includes some 83,000 clones, approximately 81% seen only once; the top ten take roughly 40%. This TCR was recovered from a man aged 80 or over with acute or convalescent COVID-19. Source material: peripheral blood. The chain recombines TRBV10-1 with TRBJ2-5; 13 bases are shared with TRBD2. This CDR3 is CASSRGLAGVQETQYF. DNA for the CDR3: TGCGCCAGCAGTCGAGGACTAGCGGGGGTCCAAGAGACCCAGTACTTC.